One TCR beta chain is described in this entry. A single base separates this from a much larger clone, so it may be a read error. This entry belongs to a study of molecular identifiers for immune sequencing clone quantification. The germline V gene has CDR1 SEHNR and CDR2 FQNEAQ (reference sequence). The CDR3 is 13 residues long. V lost 5 bases and J 6 bases, leaving 14 bases between the germline ends. TCRdb reanalysed the PCR reads using MiXCR and keeps one entry per CDR3 protein. The sample holds a few hundred thousand distinct CDR3 sequences, under 30% seen once. Sequenced sample: naive CD8+ T cells from blood, with Jurkat cell RNA spiked in. Indicated subset: FACS-sorted CD8+CD4-CCR7+CD45RA+ naive T cells. The TCR comes from a human donor in good health. Some libraries in this study had Jurkat cell RNA spiked in. This chain connects TRBV7-9 to TRBJ2-7; TRBD1 or TRBD2 may be the D gene (6 bases each). CDR3 coding DNA: TGTGCCAGCAGCCCTTCCGGGGGCTTCGAGCAGTACTTC. Its protein is CASSPSGGFEQYF.